Below are 24 T cell receptor beta chains sequenced from a single sample in a study of OX40 agonist ivuxolimab in advanced cancers. Assay used: immunoSEQ multiplex PCR; TCRdb lists only in-frame clones, some missing. The table lists 68,000 or so clones, roughly 86% of them singletons. The specimen was CD4+ or CD8+ T cells sorted from blood, collected in a trial of the OX40 agonist ivuxolimab. Receptors originate from an adult with an advanced solid tumor such as melanoma, head and neck, liver or kidney cancer.

This chain uses TRBV29-1 with TRBJ1-5; no clear D gene. Looked up from germline, CDR1 is SQVTM and CDR2 is ANQGSEA. Deletions cut 4 bases from V and 4 bases from J, with 8 bases between. This CDR3 has 12 residues. This CDR3 is CSVVEGNQPQHF. In nucleotides, the CDR3 is TGCAGCGTTGTGGAGGGAAATCAGCCCCAGCATTTT.

The rearrangement links TRBV6-5 to TRBJ1-4; D gene ambiguous. The CDR3 sequence is 15 residues long. CDR1 is MNHEY, CDR2 SVGAGI, per germline. Trimming left V 4 bases short and J 0 bases short, with 9 bases between. CDR3 in amino acids: CASSLSFATNEKLFF. The DNA for the CDR3 is TGTGCCAGCAGTTTGAGTTTTGCAACTAATGAAAAACTGTTTTTT.

The V gene is TRBV5-8, the J gene TRBJ2-2, with 10 bases fitting TRBD1. The V gene end was trimmed by 5 bases and the J gene end by 6 bases; junction bases not matched to a gene: 7. The CDR3 runs to 15 residues. The germline V gene encodes CDR1 SGHTS and CDR2 YDEGEE. The CDR3 spells CASSYRDRGSGELFF. For the CDR3, the DNA is TGTGCCAGCAGTTACCGGGACAGGGGTTCCGGGGAGCTGTTTTTT.

In nucleotides, the CDR3 is TGTGCCAGCAGTTTCCGACAGGGTCTGAACACTGAAGCTTTCTTT. Translating gives CASSFRQGLNTEAFF. The chain has TRBV27 and TRBJ1-1; the match to TRBD1 covers 7 bases. CDR1 is MNHEY, CDR2 SMNVEV, per germline (reference sequence). The CDR3 has 15 residues. V shed 3 bases and J 0 bases; nucleotides not matched to a gene: 4.

This clone has just one count. The CDR3 sequence: CASSPSPGLGTTYNEQFF. The CDR3 DNA is TGTGCCAGCAGTCCTTCCCCGGGACTAGGGACCACCTACAATGAGCAGTTCTTC. The J gene is TRBJ2-1, the V gene TRBV28; 8 bases align to TRBD2. Germline V CDR1 and CDR2: MDHEN, SYDVKM. This CDR3 has 18 residues. V lost 5 bases to trimming and J lost 2 bases; unmatched junction nucleotides: 14.

CDR3 nucleotides: TGTGCCAGCGGGACAGGGCGGGATCAGCCCCAGCATTTT. This codes for CASGTGRDQPQHF. This chain links TRBV6-5 with TRBJ1-5; 9 bases match TRBD1. Germline V gives CDR1 MNHEY, CDR2 SVGAGI. After removal of 8 bases from V and 5 bases from J, the junction contained 4 bases not matched to a gene. The CDR3 covers 13 residues.

The CDR3 spells CASSQGASEQYF. Here the CDR3 DNA reads TGTGCCAGCAGCCAGGGGGCGTCCGAGCAGTACTTC. V gene TRBV7-6 combines with J gene TRBJ2-7; 8 bases match TRBD1. Losses at the gene ends were 5 bases for V and 6 bases for J; bases not matched to a gene: 3. The germline V gene encodes CDR1 SGHVS and CDR2 FNYEAQ. The CDR3 spans 12 residues.

This clone was seen just once. DNA of the CDR3: TGTGCCAGCAGCGTCGACAGGGTGGACTATGGCTACACCTTC. Translation: CASSVDRVDYGYTF. V and J are TRBV11-2 and TRBJ1-2; 7 bases match TRBD1. The J segment lost 3 bases and the V segment lost 5 bases, leaving 6 bases of the junction unmatched. This CDR3 has 14 amino acids. CDR1 and CDR2 from the germline V gene are SGHAT and FQNNGV.

This sequence joins TRBV9 and TRBJ2-1; D is perhaps TRBD2 (6 bases). V shed 1 base and J shed 9 bases, with 26 bases lying between them. Germline assignment: CDR1 SGDLS and CDR2 YYNGEE. The CDR3 length is 18 residues. As DNA, the CDR3 is TGTGCCAGCAGCGTATCCTCCTCCGGCCTAACTAGCTTTAGTGAGCAGTTCTTC. It yields the protein CASSVSSSGLTSFSEQFF.

The chain couples TRBV7-2 to TRBJ1-1; D might be TRBD1 (6 bases). Trimming left V 2 bases short and J 4 bases short, with 11 bases between. The CDR3 loop spans 14 amino acids. Germline CDR1 SGHTA, CDR2 FQGNSA. The CDR3 nucleotides are TGTGCCAGCAGCTTATCAGGGGCGAGCACTGAAGCTTTCTTT. Encoded protein: CASSLSGASTEAFF.

The rearrangement links TRBV6-1 to TRBJ1-2, with 8 bases lining up with TRBD1. This CDR3 spans 14 amino acids. J was trimmed by 8 bases and V by 6 bases; bases with no gene match: 11. From germline, CDR1 is MNHNS and CDR2 SASEGT. CDR3 protein: CASRDWVDRGGYTF. The DNA of the CDR3 is TGTGCCAGCAGAGATTGGGTCGACAGGGGAGGCTACACCTTC.

The chain joins TRBV5-1 to TRBJ2-2, with TRBD2 as a possible D gene (6 bases). Germline-derived CDR1 and CDR2 are SGHRS and YFSETQ. This CDR3 is built from 15 residues. V gave up 5 bases and J gave up 2 bases, with 13 bases separating them. The CDR3 loop is CASSPAGRNTGELFF. DNA for the CDR3: TGCGCCAGCAGTCCGGCCGGGAGAAACACCGGGGAGCTGTTTTTT.

The V gene is TRBV4-2, the J gene TRBJ1-5, with 7 bases matching TRBD1. Germline CDR1 LGHNA, CDR2 YNFKEQ. With 1 base clipped from V and 5 bases from J, the junction kept 5 bases outside the gene matches. This CDR3 comprises 15 residues. The CDR3 reads CASSQGGQSDQPQHF. As DNA, the CDR3 is TGTGCCAGCAGCCAAGGGGGACAGAGCGATCAGCCCCAGCATTTT.

The genes are TRBV9 and TRBJ2-5; TRBD1 might be the D (6 bases). The length of the CDR3 is 15 residues. Looked up from germline, CDR1 is SGDLS and CDR2 is YYNGEE. Trimming took 0 bases from V and 2 from J, leaving 11 bases between them. CDR3 loop: CASSVAGQIQETQYF. For the CDR3, the DNA is TGTGCCAGCAGCGTAGCGGGACAAATACAAGAGACCCAGTACTTC.

V and J are TRBV7-2 and TRBJ1-1; unclear D gene. The germline CDR1 and CDR2 sequences are SGHTA and FQGNSA. V lost 1 base to trimming and J lost 1 base, with 7 bases between them. This CDR3 is 14 amino acids long. The CDR3 loop reads CASSLEQTNTEAFF. The CDR3 region has the DNA TGTGCCAGCAGCTTAGAACAGACGAACACTGAAGCTTTCTTT.

The CDR3 nucleotides read TGTGCCAGCAGCGTAGACAGCACTGAAGCTTTCTTT. Its translation is CASSVDSTEAFF. The chain employs TRBV9 and TRBJ1-1; D call uncertain. The CDR3 extends over 12 amino acids. V gave up 0 bases and J gave up 4 bases, with 4 bases separating them. CDR1 and CDR2 from the germline V gene are SGDLS and YYNGEE. The whole variable domain, remainder taken from reference TRBV9 and TRBJ1-1, is DSGVTQTPKHLITATGQRVTLRCSPRSGDLSVYWYQQSLDQGLQFLIQYYNGEERAKGNILERFSAQQFPDLHSELNLSSLELGDSALYFCASSVDSTEAFFGQGTRLTVV.

The gene calls are TRBV5-4 and TRBJ2-2; 15 bases match TRBD2. V shed 4 bases and J 4 bases; nucleotides not matched to a gene: 2. Germline V gene lookup returns CDR1 SGHNT and CDR2 YYREEE (reference sequence). The CDR3 is 16 residues long. CDR3: CASSRGLAGGTGELFF. As DNA, the CDR3 is TGTGCCAGCAGCCGGGGACTAGCGGGAGGCACCGGGGAGCTGTTTTTT.

The chain joins TRBV6-1 to TRBJ1-1; 10 bases fit TRBD1. The ends lost 7 bases at V and 5 bases at J; junction bases unmatched: 10. Germline CDR1 MNHNS, CDR2 SASEGT. The CDR3 has 15 amino acids. CDR3 loop: CASTLDRGGLTEAFF. The CDR3 DNA sequence: TGTGCCAGCACCTTGGACAGGGGGGGGCTTACTGAAGCTTTCTTT.

This rearrangement joins TRBV14 to TRBJ2-7, with D perhaps matching TRBD1 (6 bases). V shed 3 bases and J shed 6 bases, with 12 bases lying between them. The CDR3 spans 13 residues. Germline V lookup: CDR1 SGHDN, CDR2 FVKESK. The CDR3 region is CASSHTRGGEQYF. CDR3 nucleotide sequence: TGTGCCAGCAGCCATACCAGGGGTGGCGAGCAGTACTTC.

The V gene is TRBV27, the J gene TRBJ2-1; 7 positions agree with TRBD2. The CDR3 consists of 20 residues. Trimming took 6 bases from V and 4 from J; bases not matched to a gene: 24. Germline CDR1 reads MNHEY; CDR2 reads SMNVEV (reference sequence). The CDR3 is CASRPFLIARGLADYNEQFF. The CDR3 coding sequence is TGTGCCAGCAGGCCCTTCCTCATCGCCCGGGGCCTAGCGGATTACAATGAGCAGTTCTTC.

V usage is TRBV18 and J usage is TRBJ2-2; 10 bases align to TRBD2. Germline loops: CDR1 KGHSH, CDR2 LQKENI. Trimming took 0 bases from V and 4 from J; bases not matched to a gene: 2. The CDR3 sequence is 16 residues long. CDR3 bases: TGTGCCAGCTCACCACCGGGACTAGCGACCACCGGGGAGCTGTTTTTT. It encodes CASSPPGLATTGELFF.

CDR3 protein: CASSRARVTNEKLFF. In DNA form, the CDR3 reads TGCGCCAGCAGCAGAGCGCGGGTGACTAATGAAAAACTGTTTTTT. The V and J genes are TRBV5-1 and TRBJ1-4; D is uncertain. V shed 4 bases and J shed 2 bases, with 12 bases lying between them. Germline CDR1 SGHRS, CDR2 YFSETQ. The CDR3 length is 15 residues.

There are a few counts of this clone. The V gene is TRBV6-1, the J gene TRBJ1-4; maybe TRBD1 (6 bases). V was shortened by 7 bases and J by 0 bases, with 12 bases between the two germline ends. Germline values: CDR1 MNHNS, CDR2 SASEGT. This CDR3 has 15 amino acids. The CDR3 sequence: CASTYRVATNEKLFF. DNA for the CDR3: TGTGCCAGCACCTACAGGGTTGCAACTAATGAAAAACTGTTTTTT.

V is TRBV4-3 and J is TRBJ2-5, with 7 bases identical to TRBD2. Germline loops: CDR1 LGHNA, CDR2 YSLEER. J lost 4 bases, V lost 0 bases, and 5 bases had no gene match. The CDR3 loop spans 15 amino acids. CDR3 loop: CASSQERGSLETQYF. DNA of the CDR3: TGCGCCAGCAGCCAAGAGCGGGGGTCGTTAGAGACCCAGTACTTC.